This T cell receptor (beta chain) came from a study of T cells after posttransplantation cyclophosphamide (dated by TCRdb to 2016 to 2017). Some background on the complete study: Using TRB sequencing, the study followed how the T cell repertoire rebuilt after myeloablative bone marrow transplantation with posttransplantation cyclophosphamide given as GVHD prophylaxis. Public TRB sequences were compared against a database of over 3,000 sequences linked to responses to pathogens, tumor antigens, self-antigens and alloantigens. TRB sequencing was performed on blood from all 35 or so PTCy patients with 1-year posttransplant specimens. Because TRA and TRB clonality correlated tightly in several samples, later TCR analyses were limited to TRB. Samples from about 33 PTCy-treated patients and under 20 related bone marrow donors of those patients were subjected to antigen receptor sequencing. TRB sequencing was also done on up to about 3 additional blood samples from 2 to 5.2 years after transplant in 3 patients, and on pretransplant blood from a handful of patients. Results and caveats for the whole study, not just this receptor: The TRB repertoires of T cells infiltrating skin or GI tract showed only limited overlap with the TRB repertoires of T cells in blood. Across the approximately 42 patients, TRB clonality was highly associated with recipient CMV seropositivity and CMV reactivation, and diversity with PTCy was similar to that in the CNI/methotrexate controls. Donor-recipient similarity was low at 1-2 months but rose over the first year, and later blood repertoires were often dominated by donor CD8+ memory clones.

Taken with the paper, the label for treatment or condition translates to: high-dose cyclophosphamide on days +3 and +4 as single-agent GVHD prophylaxis. Patients in the PTCy group got busulfan and fludarabine conditioning, a marrow graft from a related or unrelated donor, and cyclophosphamide on days +3 and +4. PTCy-treated patients were drawn from a prospective multi-institutional clinical trial. Mononuclear cells from peripheral blood and bone marrow were separated by Ficoll-Hypaque density centrifugation and then cryopreserved. Taking its sample share into account, this clone is medium-sized (0.01 to 0.1%). What antigen it recognizes has not been identified. Base-call qualities are not available, and no considerably larger clone is one nucleotide away. This sample includes further DNA sequences coding for the same CDR3. TRB sequencing used genomic DNA with the immunoSEQ assay at survey resolution or the hsTCRB kit. As for how the authors treated the data: The immunoSEQ software was used for initial read processing, and the LymphoSeq R package was used for repertoire analyses. Clonality was computed as 1 minus normalized Shannon entropy; Gini coefficient was also calculated for each TRB dataset. To infer phenotypes in unsorted samples, TRB sequences from sorted subsets of the recipient or donor were mapped onto unsorted samples from the same recipient. TCRdb's version of the immuneACCESS table is confined to in-frame rearrangements and falls short of the full clone set. An unresolved V gene accounts for under half of the shortfall where checked; the remainder is of unknown origin. V and J calls and clone size are as listed in that table; D and trimming were resolved from the DNA. This sample includes roughly 7,700 clones, and none of them was observed just once. The ten largest clonotypes hold around 23% of the sample.

Trimming accounts for 9 bases at V and 0 bases at J, while the number of junction bases matched to no gene is 2. Inclusive of the bounding cysteine and phenylalanine, the CDR3 is 14 residues long. Of all the DNA, just the CDR3 is kept, 42 bases in frame from base 1. CDR1 and CDR2 (ENHRY, SYGVKD) derive from the germline V gene. The source was PBMCs, collected nearly 95 days after allogeneic stem cell transplant with posttransplant cyclophosphamide. The TCR originated in a female patient aged 60 to 70 who received an allogeneic stem cell transplant from an unrelated donor, was CMV-positive, and had acute GVHD only. It is possible that, after a transplant, some T cells come from the graft donor. Rearrangement joined TRBV10-3 to TRBJ1-5; TRBD1 lines up with 10 middle nucleotides. The CDR3 in this case is CAIGTGDSNQPQHF. The DNA reads TGTGCCATAGGGACAGGGGATAGCAATCAGCCCCAGCATTTT.